This T cell receptor (beta chain) is drawn from a study of human T cells and chemical hapten exposure. General study findings and limits: No change in TCRs above 1 in 1000 frequency was produced by DPC sensitization.

This clonotype was detected ten times or more. Antigen unknown. V was shortened by 3 bases and J by 10 bases, with 7 bases between the two germline ends. This CDR3 has 12 amino acids. Time point reported: patch test 2, 6 weeks after DPC sensitization. Treatment given: therapeutic diphenylcyclopropenone sensitization with weekly scalp DPC. Using its own MiXCR run on the RACE reads, TCRdb lists one record per CDR3 protein. The repertoire holds 70,000 to 95,000 distinct CDR3 sequences, with approximately 7% as singletons. Material: whole blood, obtained in connection with sensitization to the hapten diphenylcyclopropenone (DPC). The origin of this receptor is a woman in her 30s with alopecia areata. Some clones in this sample may be carry-over from other donors' samples. The chain employs TRBV12-3 or TRBV12-4 and TRBJ1-6; unclear D gene. The CDR3 spells CASSFGNSPLHF. The CDR3 coding sequence is TGTGCCAGCAGTTTCGGGAACTCACCCCTCCACTTT.